These 28 T cell receptor beta chains came from one sample sequenced in a study of CD8 T cells in ankylosing spondylitis. TCRdb independently ran MiXCR on the 5' RACE reads; one entry per CDR3 protein. Of almost 400,000 distinct CDR3 sequences listed, around 20% are singletons. Whole-study findings and limits: Seemingly characteristic of ankylosing spondylitis blood was a TCR beta motif consisting of about 8 highly homologous variants.

These receptors lack a known antigen. The sequenced material came from blood, either unsorted or a sorted T cell fraction (not recorded which). All receptors come from a male donor with ankylosing spondylitis.

The chain combines TRBV10-3 with TRBJ2-2; D not resolved. Trimming cost V 4 bases and J 6 bases, with 6 bases left between them. The V gene's germline CDR1 is ENHRY and CDR2 SYGVKD. This CDR3 has 12 amino acids. The CDR3 DNA is TGTGCCATCAGTGTGCATCCCGGGGAGCTGTTTTTT. Residues: CAISVHPGELFF.

Here the CDR3 DNA reads TGTGCCAGCAGTTTCCGGACAGGGGGTTCAGATACGCAGTATTTT. It yields the protein CASSFRTGGSDTQYF. The chain recombines TRBV12-3 or TRBV12-4 with TRBJ2-3; 10 bases match TRBD1. V gave up 3 bases and J gave up 4 bases; unmatched junction bases: 4. CDR3 length: 15 residues.

This clonotype was seen a handful of times. The chain couples TRBV5-1 to TRBJ1-2, with D unclear. Germline CDR1 SGHRS, CDR2 YFSETQ. There are 13 residues in the CDR3. The V end was cut by 2 bases, the J end by 2 bases, with 7 bases between. CDR3 amino acids: CASSFPNNYGYTF. The CDR3 DNA sequence: TGCGCCAGCAGCTTTCCCAACAACTATGGCTACACCTTC.

The gene calls are TRBV5-1 and TRBJ1-5, with D possibly matching TRBD1 (5 bases). The CDR3 extends over 15 amino acids. In germline, CDR1 is SGHRS, CDR2 YFSETQ. The ends were cut back, 4 bases at V and 5 bases at J, with 16 bases in the middle. CDR3 in DNA: TGCGCCAGCAGCCCGAGGGCAGGGATAGATCAGCCCCAGCATTTT. This translates into CASSPRAGIDQPQHF.

This chain connects TRBV7-3 to TRBJ2-5; TRBD2 aligns across 7 bases. V gave up 5 bases and J gave up 1 base; unmatched junction bases: 7. Germline CDR1 reads SGHTA; CDR2 reads FQGTGA. CDR3 length: 15 amino acids. For the CDR3, the DNA is TGTGCCAGCAGCCAACGTAGCGGGCCCCAAGAGACCCAGTACTTC. It encodes CASSQRSGPQETQYF. Using reference TRBV7-3 and TRBJ2-5 for the parts outside the CDR3, the full variable domain is GAGVSQTPSNKVTEKGKYVELRCDPISGHTALYWYRQSLGQGPEFLIYFQGTGAADDSGLPNDRFFAVRPEGSVSTLKIQRTERGDSAVYLCASSQRSGPQETQYFGPGTRLLVL.

The chain joins TRBV10-2 to TRBJ2-7; 7 bases match TRBD1. Germline V gene sequence: CDR1 WSHSY, CDR2 SAAADI. The CDR3 is 14 amino acids. J was trimmed by 7 bases and V by 8 bases; bases with no gene match: 14. The CDR3 bases are TGCGCCAGCGGGTTTTTACAGGGGTCCAGGGAGCAGTACTTC. Its translation is CASGFLQGSREQYF.

This clonotype occurred a few times. The genes are TRBV3-1 and TRBJ1-4; tentatively, D is TRBD1 (6 bases). The V end lost 4 bases, the J end lost 0 bases, and 12 bases lay between the germline ends. CDR3 length: 16 amino acids. Germline CDR1 reads LGHDT; CDR2 reads YNNKEL (reference sequence). CDR3 sequence: CASSRDPGATNEKLFF. The CDR3 nucleotides read TGTGCCAGCAGCCGCGATCCAGGGGCAACTAATGAAAAACTGTTTTTT.

The V gene is TRBV3-1, the J gene TRBJ2-2; 12 bases agree with TRBD2. The CDR3 loop spans 14 amino acids. CDR1 and CDR2 from the germline V gene are LGHDT and YNNKEL (reference sequence). Losses at the gene ends were 10 bases for V and 5 bases for J; bases not matched to a gene: 5. The CDR3 here is CATTSGRFTGELFF. CDR3 in DNA: TGTGCCACGACTAGCGGGAGATTTACCGGGGAGCTGTTTTTT.

J is TRBJ1-6 and V is TRBV6-1; D perhaps matches TRBD1 (5 bases). The CDR3 totals 15 residues. Trimming shortened V by 0 bases and J by 9 bases, and 12 bases separated the two germline ends. CDR1 is MNHNS, CDR2 SASEGT, per germline. CDR3 nucleotide sequence: TGTGCCAGCAGTGAAGCGCCAGGGCCGGGTTCACCCCTCCACTTT. Encoded protein: CASSEAPGPGSPLHF.

The chain links TRBV29-1 to TRBJ2-1; 10 nucleotides match TRBD2. The germline gives CDR1 SQVTM, CDR2 ANQGSEA. Germline trimming cut 8 bases from V and 0 bases from J; bases unmatched to any gene: 13. The CDR3 totals 17 residues. The CDR3 region has the DNA TGCAGCCACCCGGCGAGCGGGGGGGGACTCTCCTACAATGAGCAGTTCTTC. Its protein product is CSHPASGGGLSYNEQFF.

This clonotype was observed a few times. This sequence joins TRBV29-1 and TRBJ2-1; the match to TRBD2 covers 12 bases. Germline assignment: CDR1 SQVTM and CDR2 ANQGSEA. Losses at the gene ends were 6 bases for V and 6 bases for J; bases not matched to a gene: 12. The CDR3 runs to 16 residues. The CDR3 here is CSVAEPTSGSVNEQFF. In DNA form, the CDR3 reads TGCAGCGTCGCAGAACCGACTAGCGGGAGTGTCAATGAGCAGTTCTTC.

The chain carries TRBV7-2 and TRBJ2-3; TRBD2 agrees at 9 bases. Trimming cost V 0 bases and J 6 bases; bases outside gene matches: 1. CDR3 size: 14 residues. The germline V gene has CDR1 SGHTA and CDR2 FQGNSA. The CDR3 here is CASSLAAGGDTQYF. The CDR3 nucleotides read TGTGCCAGCAGCTTAGCAGCGGGAGGCGATACGCAGTATTTT. Filled out from reference TRBV7-2 and TRBJ2-3, the complete variable domain reads GAGVSQSPSNKVTEKGKDVELRCDPISGHTALYWYRQSLGQGLEFLIYFQGNSAPDKSGLPSDRFSAERTGGSVSTLTIQRTQQEDSAVYLCASSLAAGGDTQYFGPGTRLTVL.

This chain connects TRBV7-2 to TRBJ2-1; tentative D call: TRBD2 (6 bases). Germline V lookup: CDR1 SGHTA, CDR2 FQGNSA. The CDR3 has 16 residues. Trimming cost V 1 base and J 3 bases, with 13 bases left between them. This CDR3 reads CASSLVSGEIYNEQFF. The DNA of the CDR3 is TGTGCCAGCAGCTTAGTTTCGGGAGAGATCTACAATGAGCAGTTCTTC.

The chain combines TRBV20-1 with TRBJ1-2; D unresolved. Trimming cost V 5 bases and J 6 bases, with 19 bases left between them. CDR1 is DFQATT, CDR2 SNEGSKA, per germline (reference sequence). This CDR3 region has 14 residues. CDR3 nucleotide sequence: TGCAGTGCTTACCGGGCTACGCTAAAGGATGGCTACACCTTC. Its protein is CSAYRATLKDGYTF.

This clonotype has more than one count but fewer than ten. CDR3 sequence reads: CSVVGSVTGVEQYF. CDR3 DNA: TGCAGCGTTGTGGGATCTGTGACAGGGGTCGAGCAGTACTTC. The V gene is TRBV29-1, the J gene TRBJ2-7, with 8 bases that match TRBD1. Germline V gives CDR1 SQVTM, CDR2 ANQGSEA. The CDR3 has 14 amino acids. Unmatched junction bases numbered 11, after V lost 4 bases and J lost 6 bases.

The rearrangement joins TRBV6-1 to TRBJ1-6; D ambiguous. Germline lookup yields CDR1 MNHNS and CDR2 SASEGT. There are 13 residues in the CDR3. Trimming shortened V by 6 bases and J by 7 bases, and 10 bases separated the two germline ends. The CDR3 loop reads CASRIERNSPLHF. Here the CDR3 DNA reads TGTGCCAGCAGGATTGAAAGAAATTCACCCCTCCACTTT.

The chain is built from TRBV3-1 and TRBJ2-7; a possible D gene is TRBD2 (5 bases). The CDR3 is 15 amino acids. CDR1 LGHDT and CDR2 YNNKEL come from the germline V gene (reference sequence). V lost 3 bases and J lost 2, with 14 bases in between. This CDR3 is CASSQFYGGAYEQYF. In nucleotides, the CDR3 is TGTGCCAGCAGCCAGTTTTACGGAGGCGCCTACGAGCAGTACTTC.

In this sample, this clonotype turned up many times. The V and J genes are TRBV6-5 and TRBJ2-2, with D unclear. The germline V gene has CDR1 MNHEY and CDR2 SVGAGI. This CDR3 contains 15 residues. Trimming removed 3 bases at V and 6 bases at J, with 14 bases between. CDR3 amino acids: CASSYPGDFSGELFF. The DNA for the CDR3 is TGTGCCAGCAGTTATCCGGGCGATTTCTCCGGGGAGCTGTTTTTT.

The chain is built from TRBV20-1 and TRBJ2-5; TRBD1 matches 8 bases. The CDR3 is 13 residues long. V shed 5 bases and J 4 bases; nucleotides not matched to a gene: 6. CDR1 is DFQATT, CDR2 SNEGSKA, per germline (reference sequence). The chain's CDR3 is CSAQAGGIETQYF. For the CDR3, the DNA is TGCAGTGCTCAAGCAGGGGGCATAGAGACCCAGTACTTC.

This clonotype was seen more than once but under ten times. The chain is built from TRBV25-1 and TRBJ2-7; perhaps TRBD2 as D (5 bases). Germline V gives CDR1 MGHDK, CDR2 SYGVNS. V lost 6 bases, J lost 3 bases, and 9 bases lay in between. CDR3 length: 12 residues. CDR3 nucleotide sequence: TGTGCCAGCAGACTAGAGTACTACGAGCAGTACTTC. Its translation: CASRLEYYEQYF.

The chain recombines TRBV7-2 with TRBJ2-1, with TRBD2 matching 13 bases. The CDR3 has 15 residues. CDR1 and CDR2 (germline): SGHTA, FQGNSA. The ends lost 5 bases at V and 9 bases at J; junction bases unmatched: 7. The CDR3 is CASSPRTSGSSEQFF. Here the CDR3 DNA reads TGTGCCAGCAGCCCTCGGACTAGCGGGAGTAGTGAGCAGTTCTTC.

This chain joins TRBV27 and TRBJ1-6; possible D gene TRBD1, 6 bases. V lost 5 bases and J lost 7, with 24 bases in between. CDR1 is MNHEY, CDR2 SMNVEV, per germline (reference sequence). The CDR3 is 18 residues long. The CDR3 loop reads CASSPVGADRVGNSPLHF. The CDR3 DNA is TGTGCCAGCAGTCCCGTGGGGGCAGATAGGGTGGGGAATTCACCCCTCCACTTT.

This clonotype was counted between two and nine times. The gene calls are TRBV6-2 or TRBV6-3 and TRBJ2-1; D might be TRBD2 (5 bases). The germline V and J ends were trimmed by 0 bases and 0 bases, with 9 bases remaining between them. Germline loops: CDR1 MNHEY, CDR2 SVGEGT. The CDR3 contains 16 residues. CDR3 nucleotide sequence: TGTGCCAGCAGTTACTCTGTAGCGAGCTCCTACAATGAGCAGTTCTTC. It is translated as CASSYSVASSYNEQFF.

V usage is TRBV5-1 and J usage is TRBJ2-1; 7 nucleotides line up with TRBD2. The V gene's germline CDR1 is SGHRS and CDR2 YFSETQ. Unmatched junction bases numbered 7, after V lost 0 bases and J lost 1 base. The CDR3 extends over 17 amino acids. The CDR3 protein is CASSLERTSRSYNEQFF. As DNA, the CDR3 is TGCGCCAGCAGCTTGGAAAGGACTAGTAGATCCTACAATGAGCAGTTCTTC.

The chain carries TRBV20-1 and TRBJ2-1, with TRBD2 matching 7 bases. J lost 0 bases, V lost 6 bases, and 14 bases had no gene match. This CDR3 is 17 amino acids long. From germline, CDR1 is DFQATT and CDR2 SNEGSKA (reference sequence). This CDR3 is CSAQDRLAYSSYNEQFF. As DNA, the CDR3 is TGCAGTGCCCAAGACAGACTAGCCTACAGCTCCTACAATGAGCAGTTCTTC.

This clonotype was seen a few times. The gene calls are TRBV29-1 and TRBJ2-7; D is uncertain. V was cut by 6 bases and J by 0 bases, with 12 bases left in between. The CDR3 length is 13 residues. From germline, CDR1 is SQVTM and CDR2 ANQGSEA. The CDR3 DNA is TGCAGCGTGGCCCCGGCCAGCTCCTACGAGCAGTACTTC. Its translation is CSVAPASSYEQYF.

This chain joins TRBV19 and TRBJ2-5; D remains ambiguous. Trimming stripped 6 bases from V and 2 bases from J, with 13 bases between. This CDR3 is 14 amino acids long. CDR1 is LNHDA, CDR2 SQIVND, per germline (reference sequence). The CDR3 sequence: CASSHHAQQETQYF. The CDR3 DNA follows: TGTGCCAGTAGCCACCACGCCCAACAAGAGACCCAGTACTTC.

There are many counts of this clonotype. The CDR3 region is CSARDSGPRGGEDTQYF. As DNA, the CDR3 is TGCAGTGCTAGAGACTCTGGCCCTAGGGGTGGGGAAGATACGCAGTATTTT. The J gene is TRBJ2-3, the V gene TRBV20-1; a possible D gene is TRBD1 (5 bases). The CDR3 consists of 17 residues. CDR1 is DFQATT and CDR2 is SNEGSKA in the germline V gene (reference sequence). With 0 bases removed from V and 5 bases from J, the gap between germline ends came to 21 bases.